This T cell receptor (beta chain) was recorded in a study of cytomegalovirus exposure and HLA in healthy donors. Germline CDR1 SGDLS, CDR2 YYNGEE. The CDR3 sequence is 15 residues long. Deletions cut 0 bases from V and 7 bases from J, with 11 bases between. The primer mix had 60 Vbeta and 13 Jbeta primers. Assay: immunoSEQ multiplex PCR; the TCRdb copy retains only in-frame clones and omits some. The table shows about 140,000 clones, with less than 80% occurring only once. V is TRBV9 and J is TRBJ1-6, with D possibly matching TRBD1 (5 bases). The TCR comes from a female donor in good health and CMV-seropositive. Input material: PBMCs. This CDR3 is CASSVEQAANSPLHF. CDR3 DNA: TGTGCCAGCAGCGTAGAACAGGCCGCGAATTCACCCCTCCACTTT. The complete variable domain, with remaining parts taken from reference TRBV9 and TRBJ1-6, reads DSGVTQTPKHLITATGQRVTLRCSPRSGDLSVYWYQQSLDQGLQFLIQYYNGEERAKGNILERFSAQQFPDLHSELNLSSLELGDSALYFCASSVEQAANSPLHFGNGTRLTVT.